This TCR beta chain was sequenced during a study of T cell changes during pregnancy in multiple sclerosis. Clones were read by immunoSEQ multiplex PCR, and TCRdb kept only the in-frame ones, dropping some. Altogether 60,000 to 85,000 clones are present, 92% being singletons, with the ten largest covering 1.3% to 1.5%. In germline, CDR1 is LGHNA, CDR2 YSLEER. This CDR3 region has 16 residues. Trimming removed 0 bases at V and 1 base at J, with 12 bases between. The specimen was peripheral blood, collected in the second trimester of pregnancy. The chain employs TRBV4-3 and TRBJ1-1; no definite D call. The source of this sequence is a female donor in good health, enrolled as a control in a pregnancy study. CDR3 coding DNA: TGCGCCAGCAGCCAAGATCCTGCACAAACGAACACTGAAGCTTTCTTT. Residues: CASSQDPAQTNTEAFF.